Listed here is a single TCR beta chain. The antigen is not known. Generated by immunoSEQ multiplex PCR, the TCRdb table keeps only in-frame clones and is missing some. Of roughly 1,000,000 clones in the sample, about 84% were seen once. Donors included only healthy HIV-negative adults lacking recent acute infections or vaccinations. The data were obtained in a study of shared clonotypes between healthy human individuals. Overall study results and limits: The low donor count limited represented genetic and exposure-history diversity. Naive subsets generally exceeded memory subsets in estimated richness.

The germline V gene has CDR1 WSHSY and CDR2 SAAADI. V lost 8 bases to trimming and J lost 1 base, with 8 bases between them. The CDR3 has 12 amino acids. This sequence originates from a man aged 18 to 29 in good health. Some clones in this sample may be carry-over from other donors' samples. Sequenced material: memory CD4+ T cells from PBMCs. Subset specified: CD45RA-negative fraction. The rearrangement uses TRBV10-2 and TRBJ2-5; D tentatively reads TRBD1 or TRBD2 (5 bases each). CDR3 protein: CASRDLQETQYF. CDR3 sequence (DNA): TGCGCCAGCCGGGACCTCCAAGAGACCCAGTACTTC.